Each of the 27 T cell receptor beta chains below was sequenced from the same sample in a study of T-cell memory formation after mild COVID-19. TCRdb ran MiXCR on the 5' RACE reads and lists one entry per CDR3 protein. There are 250,000 to 400,000 distinct CDR3 sequences in the sample; about 13% occur only once, and around 23% lies in the top ten. The specimen was PBMCs or a T cell subset sorted from them (not recorded which). These TCRs come from a man aged 18 to 29 who had mild COVID-19 (a few samples of this study predate the infection). Cell type and time point are not known.

This clonotype was picked up a small number of times. The DNA for the CDR3 is TGTGCCAGCAGCTTAGATCGAGGACTGAGGGACGAGCAGTACGTC. Its translation is CASSLDRGLRDEQYV. V is TRBV7-8 and J is TRBJ2-7, with D possibly TRBD2 on 5 matching bases. Germline-derived CDR1 and CDR2 are SGHVS and FQNEAQ. V was trimmed by 1 base and J by 5 bases, leaving 15 bases between them. This CDR3 is built from 15 residues.

This clonotype was picked up a small number of times. The chain combines TRBV3-1 with TRBJ2-2, with no clear D. CDR1 and CDR2 from the germline V gene are LGHDT and YNNKEL (reference sequence). This CDR3 contains 15 residues. Trimming cost V 3 bases and J 8 bases, with 16 bases left between them. CDR3 coding DNA: TGTGCCAGCAGCCAGTCCCGACTTGGTCGTGGGGAGCTGTTTTTT. It specifies CASSQSRLGRGELFF.

This clonotype came up a few times. The chain couples TRBV5-1 to TRBJ2-5, with 7 bases aligning to TRBD2. The V gene's germline CDR1 is SGHRS and CDR2 YFSETQ. The CDR3 has 13 residues. Trimming removed 7 bases from V and 5 bases from J; junction bases left unmatched: 8. Here the CDR3 reads CASQAGPGETQYF. The CDR3 DNA is TGCGCCAGCCAAGCGGGGCCGGGGGAGACCCAGTACTTC. Together with reference TRBV5-1 and TRBJ2-5, the CDR3 gives the full variable domain: KAGVTQTPRYLIKTRGQQVTLSCSPISGHRSVSWYQQTPGQGLQFLFEYFSETQRNKGNFPGRFSGRQFSNSRSEMNVSTLELGDSALYLCASQAGPGETQYFGPGTRLLVL.

The chain links TRBV11-2 to TRBJ2-3; 12 bases fit TRBD2. The CDR3 totals 15 residues. V was pared by 6 bases and J by 7 bases, with 8 bases of the junction left unmatched. Germline values: CDR1 SGHAT, CDR2 FQNNGV. The CDR3 DNA is TGTGCCAGCAGATTCCTAGCGGGGGGGATTTATACGCAGTATTTT. This sequence encodes CASRFLAGGIYTQYF.

A few counts support this clonotype. The V gene is TRBV7-9, the J gene TRBJ2-5; no firm D call. This CDR3 is built from 12 residues. Per the germline V gene, CDR1 is SEHNR and CDR2 is FQNEAQ (reference sequence). V was cut by 3 bases and J by 1 base, with 3 bases left in between. CDR3 region: CASSFIQETQYF. CDR3 in DNA: TGTGCCAGCAGCTTCATCCAAGAGACCCAGTACTTC.

The gene calls are TRBV19 and TRBJ2-7, with D perhaps given as TRBD1 or TRBD2 (5 bases each). Germline V gives CDR1 LNHDA, CDR2 SQIVND (reference sequence). This CDR3 contains 9 residues. Trimming left V 8 bases short and J 9 bases short, with 8 bases between. CDR3 sequence reads: CASAGRQYF. CDR3 DNA sequence: TGTGCCAGTGCAGGGAGGCAGTACTTC.

This rearrangement joins TRBV27 to TRBJ2-5, with D maybe TRBD1 (5 bases). CDR1 and CDR2 (germline): MNHEY, SMNVEV (reference sequence). Trimming left V 8 bases short and J 4 bases short, with 20 bases between. This CDR3 is 15 amino acids long. CDR3 sequence: CASAQLAGRGETQYF. DNA of the CDR3: TGTGCCAGCGCCCAGTTGGCAGGGCGAGGAGAGACCCAGTACTTC.

The chain couples TRBV6-2 or TRBV6-3 to TRBJ2-5, with 8 bases matching TRBD2. J gave up 4 bases and V 4 bases, and 5 bases lay outside the gene matches. Per germline, CDR1 MNHEY and CDR2 SVGEGT. The CDR3 consists of 14 residues. DNA for the CDR3: TGTGCCAGCAGTTCGGGGGGGCGGGCAGAGACCCAGTACTTC. Translation: CASSSGGRAETQYF.

The chain is built from TRBV12-3 or TRBV12-4 and TRBJ2-2; possible D gene TRBD1, 6 bases. The CDR3 sequence is 12 residues long. V lost 3 bases, J lost 9 bases, and 8 bases lay in between. The CDR3 DNA is TGTGCCAGCAGTTTGGGGGCGTGGGAGCTGTTTTTT. It encodes CASSLGAWELFF.

This clonotype has a count of ten or more. The chain is built from TRBV20-1 and TRBJ2-1; D is ambiguous. Trimming removed 4 bases from V and 6 bases from J, with 4 bases in between. The CDR3 is made up of 10 amino acids. Germline V gene data show CDR1 as DFQATT and CDR2 as SNEGSKA (reference sequence). The CDR3 nucleotides read TGCAGTGCTAAGGGCAATGAGCAGTTCTTC. Protein: CSAKGNEQFF.

The rearrangement joins TRBV18 to TRBJ2-3; 13 bases map to TRBD2. V gave up 6 bases and J gave up 6 bases; unmatched junction bases: 9. The CDR3 contains 16 residues. Germline lookup yields CDR1 KGHSH and CDR2 LQKENI. In DNA, the CDR3 is TGTGCCAGCTCCCGTTCGACTAGCGGGGGGCCGGATACGCAGTATTTT. Translation gives CASSRSTSGGPDTQYF.

This clonotype has only a few counts. The chain employs TRBV20-1 and TRBJ2-1; the D gene is possibly TRBD2 (6 bases). Germline CDR1 is DFQATT and CDR2 is SNEGSKA (reference sequence). Trimming took off 4 bases at V and 0 bases at J, with 13 bases between the two ends. CDR3 length: 15 residues. The CDR3 here is CSAMGGTSSYNEQFF. CDR3 nucleotide sequence: TGCAGTGCTATGGGGGGTACCAGCTCCTACAATGAGCAGTTCTTC.

This clonotype has a handful of counts. The rearrangement links TRBV9 to TRBJ1-1; 7 nucleotides align to TRBD1. The ends lost 4 bases at V and 3 bases at J; junction bases unmatched: 9. The germline V gene has CDR1 SGDLS and CDR2 YYNGEE. The CDR3 runs 15 residues. This CDR3 is CASSPRQGLDTEAFF. CDR3 nucleotide sequence: TGTGCCAGCAGCCCCAGACAGGGACTGGACACTGAAGCTTTCTTT.

This clonotype occurred many times. V gene TRBV12-3 or TRBV12-4 combines with J gene TRBJ2-5; D is undetermined. Trimming left V 4 bases short and J 5 bases short, with 5 bases between. The CDR3 runs 11 residues. For the CDR3, the DNA is TGTGCCAGCAGTTCGTATGAGACCCAGTACTTC. Protein product: CASSSYETQYF.

This clonotype has only a few counts. The gene calls are TRBV5-1 and TRBJ2-1, with D perhaps being TRBD1 or TRBD2 (6 bases each). This CDR3 contains 15 residues. The germline CDR1 and CDR2 sequences are SGHRS and YFSETQ. Trimming shortened V by 6 bases and J by 2 bases, and 15 bases separated the two germline ends. CDR3 nucleotides: TGCGCCAGCAACCATAGGGGGGAGCCCTACAATGAGCAGTTCTTC. This gives the protein CASNHRGEPYNEQFF.

The genes are TRBV9 and TRBJ1-1, with TRBD1 identical over 7 bases. Losses at the gene ends were 1 base for V and 3 bases for J; bases not matched to a gene: 9. Germline V CDR1 and CDR2: SGDLS, YYNGEE. This CDR3 region has 16 residues. The CDR3 nucleotides read TGTGCCAGCAGCGTAAGTTCTCAGGGGGGGGACACTGAAGCTTTCTTT. It is translated as CASSVSSQGGDTEAFF.

This clonotype was counted once. The junction differs from germline at one of its ends, possibly a read error. The genes are TRBV4-3 and TRBJ1-2; 12 bases are a match to TRBD1. The length of the CDR3 is 18 residues. CDR1 and CDR2 (germline): LGHNA, YSLEER. Here the CDR3 reads CSSSQDRDRGHMLTGYTF. The CDR3 DNA sequence: TGCTCCAGCAGCCAAGACCGGGACAGGGGGCATATGCTGACCGGCTACACCTTC.

This clonotype was seen ten or more times. At one end, the junction sequence differs from germline, possibly due to a read error. The chain joins TRBV7-9 to TRBJ2-3; D not resolved. From germline, CDR1 is SEHNR and CDR2 FQNEAQ (reference sequence). This CDR3 comprises 13 residues. CDR3 sequence reads: CASSLAQRDTQYF. The CDR3 bases are TGCGCCAGCAGCTTGGCCCAACGGGATACGCAGTATTTT.

This clonotype occurred a few times. The V gene is TRBV10-3, the J gene TRBJ2-5; TRBD2 agrees at 14 bases. This CDR3 spans 15 amino acids. Germline CDR1 reads ENHRY; CDR2 reads SYGVKD. V lost 11 bases to trimming and J lost 5 bases; unmatched junction nucleotides: 10. CDR3 in DNA: TGTGCCGCAGGGACTAGCGGGGGCCAAAAGGAGACCCAGTACTTC. Amino acid sequence: CAAGTSGGQKETQYF.

The V call is TRBV30, the J call TRBJ1-6; the match to TRBD1 covers 7 bases. The CDR3 sequence is 15 residues long. The J segment lost 2 bases and the V segment lost 4 bases, leaving 5 bases of the junction unmatched. Germline assignment: CDR1 GTSNPN and CDR2 SVGIG (reference sequence). CDR3 region: CAWTTGTAYNSPLHF. CDR3 nucleotide sequence: TGTGCCTGGACAACCGGGACAGCCTATAATTCACCCCTCCACTTT.

This clonotype turned up a few times. The V and J genes are TRBV5-1 and TRBJ1-4; D is possibly TRBD1 (5 bases). Germline loops: CDR1 SGHRS, CDR2 YFSETQ. The CDR3 length is 13 residues. V dropped 4 bases and J dropped 8 bases, with 12 bases sitting between them. The CDR3 region has the DNA TGCGCCAGCAGCCGTGGACGGGACGAAAAACTGTTTTTT. Translation gives CASSRGRDEKLFF.

This clonotype was detected ten times or more. V is TRBV5-1 and J is TRBJ2-7; no firm D call. V was trimmed by 5 bases and J by 5 bases, leaving 11 bases between them. The V gene's germline CDR1 is SGHRS and CDR2 YFSETQ. This CDR3 has 12 amino acids. CDR3 DNA: TGCGCCAGCAGTTATCGGTTAGACGAGCAGTACTTC. This sequence encodes CASSYRLDEQYF.

This clonotype was observed at least ten times. The chain uses TRBV20-1 and TRBJ1-4; no clear D. This CDR3 spans 11 amino acids. V shed 6 bases and J shed 8 bases, with 10 bases lying between them. Germline V gene data show CDR1 as DFQATT and CDR2 as SNEGSKA (reference sequence). The CDR3 nucleotides read TGCAGTGCGAACCTTGGGGAAAAACTGTTTTTT. Its protein is CSANLGEKLFF.

This clonotype was recorded many times. An end of the junction differs from the germline gene, which may be a read error. The chain carries TRBV7-2 and TRBJ1-2; TRBD1 might be the D (6 bases). CDR1 and CDR2 from the germline V gene are SGHTA and FQGNSA. The CDR3 is 13 amino acids. CDR3 loop: CASSPDRNYGYTF. CDR3 coding DNA: TGCGCCAGCAGCCCGGACAGAAACTATGGCTACACCTTC.

V is TRBV5-1 and J is TRBJ1-2, with D possibly TRBD1 on 5 matching bases. CDR1 is SGHRS and CDR2 is YFSETQ in the germline V gene. This CDR3 is 14 amino acids long. With 2 bases removed from V and 8 bases from J, the gap between germline ends came to 16 bases. CDR3 residues: CASSFNGATGGYTF. For the CDR3, the DNA is TGCGCCAGCAGCTTCAATGGGGCCACTGGAGGCTACACCTTC.

This clonotype was detected a few times. The chain is built from TRBV5-1 and TRBJ2-1; 7 bases fit TRBD1. The V segment lost 6 bases and the J segment 4 bases; nucleotides outside the gene matches: 13. This CDR3 has 16 amino acids. CDR1 SGHRS and CDR2 YFSETQ come from the germline V gene. The CDR3 DNA follows: TGCGCCAGCACCCTCCGACAGGGTTCAGGGTACAATGAGCAGTTCTTC. Translating gives CASTLRQGSGYNEQFF. Combining the CDR3 with reference TRBV5-1 and TRBJ2-1 gives the whole variable domain KAGVTQTPRYLIKTRGQQVTLSCSPISGHRSVSWYQQTPGQGLQFLFEYFSETQRNKGNFPGRFSGRQFSNSRSEMNVSTLELGDSALYLCASTLRQGSGYNEQFFGPGTRLTVL.

V and J are TRBV20-1 and TRBJ1-4; D unclear. Germline assignment: CDR1 DFQATT and CDR2 SNEGSKA (reference sequence). This CDR3 is built from 14 residues. V was clipped by 4 bases and J by 3 bases, with 12 bases between them. The CDR3, as DNA: TGCAGTGCTACCAGTGGGCCGCCTAATGAAAAACTGTTTTTT. Translating gives CSATSGPPNEKLFF.